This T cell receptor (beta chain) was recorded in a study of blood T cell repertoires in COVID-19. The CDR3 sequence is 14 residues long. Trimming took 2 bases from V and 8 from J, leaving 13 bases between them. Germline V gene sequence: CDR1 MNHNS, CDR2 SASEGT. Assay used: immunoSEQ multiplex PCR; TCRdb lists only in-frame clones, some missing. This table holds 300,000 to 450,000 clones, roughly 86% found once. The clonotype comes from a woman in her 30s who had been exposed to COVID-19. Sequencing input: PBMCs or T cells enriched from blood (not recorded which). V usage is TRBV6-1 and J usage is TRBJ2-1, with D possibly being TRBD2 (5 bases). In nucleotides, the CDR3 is TGTGCCAGCAGTGAAATAACACCCGGGGATGAGCAGTTCTTC. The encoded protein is CASSEITPGDEQFF.